The present TCR beta chain was sequenced within a study of blood T cell repertoires in COVID-19 (dated by TCRdb to about 2020). At the level of the whole study: Samples from collaborators originated in the United States, Italy and Spain and spanned both the acute and convalescent phases of COVID-19. The prospective study material was composed of cDNA or gDNA derived from T cells, B-cell-depleted T cells, or PBMCs. Subjects who had been exposed to COVID-19, were actively infected with it, or had recovered from it provided the deeply sampled blood TCRbeta repertoires that made up the dataset. The repertoires were released in a freely available public database meant as a resource for research on the immune response to SARS-CoV-2. The samples were drawn from the first 160 participants of the ongoing ImmuneRACE study and from 950 to 1,500 subjects provided by 6 global collaborators. A de-identified subject ID, COVID-19 status, age in years and sex were almost always included in the sample metadata. Where available, HLA class I and class II types were taken from metadata supplied by the sample provider and were not determined by assay-based typing. The investigation overall reported the following: The quantity of clinical and demographic metadata differed by source and by participant and was supplied without curation.

For CDR1 and CDR2, the germline V gene lists KGHSH and LQKENI. Measured from the cysteine to the phenylalanine, the CDR3 is 19 residues long. The retained sequence is limited to the CDR3, 57 bases, with the frame set at the first base. After removal of 2 bases from V and 0 bases from J, the junction retains 13 bases not matched to a gene. The collaborating institutions used their own protocols to collect whole blood in K2EDTA tubes. For TCRbeta analysis, collaborators shipped samples in one of three forms: frozen whole blood, isolated PBMCs, or DNA extracted from either of those sample types. TCRbeta CDR3 regions were amplified from genomic DNA using the immunoSEQ Assay, a bias-controlled multiplex PCR. The study's processing was this. Nucleated cell counts per sample were estimated from amplification of reference gene primers within the assay. Sequence reads were collapsed and filtered to measure the absolute abundance of every unique TCRbeta CDR3 rearrangement. For each sample, productive Simpson clonality was calculated as the square root of Simpson's diversity index across productive rearrangements. Here the immuneACCESS table is served through TCRdb, limited to in-frame sequences with V and J called. Missing clones are a known gap in these copies; in checked studies unresolved V genes cover under half, and the rest lacks a known reason. That table is the source of V, J and clone size, and D and trimming were worked out from the DNA. In this sample the table shows 90,000 to 120,000 clones, roughly 84% of which occur a single time. Of the sample, approximately 4.1% falls within the top ten clones.

A note on this clone: This receptor's antigen is unknown. No per-base quality is available; no much larger clone lies one base away.

Sequencing input: peripheral blood. The chain employs TRBV18 and TRBJ2-4; TRBD1 fits 7 bases in the junction. The TCR comes from a human donor in a cohort sampled during active COVID-19. The CDR3: CASSPTLRTGSRAKNIQYF. The DNA is TGTGCCAGCTCACCAACACTGAGGACAGGCTCTAGAGCCAAAAACATTCAGTACTTC.